This TCR beta chain was found in a study of T-cell memory formation after mild COVID-19. Trimming took 4 bases from V and 1 from J, leaving 16 bases between them. The CDR3 extends over 16 amino acids. Germline V gene data show CDR1 as SGHKS and CDR2 as YYEKEE (reference sequence). Many counts were recorded for this clonotype. TCRdb reprocessed the 5' RACE reads with MiXCR, giving one entry per CDR3 protein. Of more than 25,000 distinct CDR3 sequences in the sample, roughly 7.4% were seen once. The receptor comes from an adult woman who had mild COVID-19 (a few samples of this study predate the infection). Cell type and time point are not known. This chain uses TRBV5-5 with TRBJ2-3; D is undetermined. The sequenced sample was PBMCs or a T cell subset sorted from them (not recorded which). CDR3: CASSASTVPGTDTQYF. Written as DNA, the CDR3 is TGTGCCAGCAGCGCAAGTACGGTCCCTGGCACAGATACGCAGTATTTT.